This T cell receptor beta chain was retrieved from a study of CD8+ T cells in alopecia areata. This CDR3 has 15 residues. Germline assignment: CDR1 LGHNA and CDR2 YSLEER. After removal of 0 bases from V and 2 bases from J, the junction contained 1 base not matched to a gene. Extraction of RNA preceded its reverse transcription into cDNA, which served as the sequencing template. Some clones are missing from TCRdb's copy, which holds only in-frame ones; the method was immunoSEQ multiplex PCR. The sample has about 34,000 clones, roughly 50% seen once. Specimens obtained from alopecia areata patients comprised lesional scalp punch biopsies and peripheral blood.

The source of this sequence is a human donor with alopecia areata. The chain joins TRBV4-3 to TRBJ2-1, with 7 bases identical to TRBD2. The sequencing input was NKG2D-high CD8+ T cells sorted from blood. The CDR3 loop reads CASSQELATYNEQFF. The CDR3 DNA sequence: TGCGCCAGCAGCCAAGAACTAGCGACCTACAATGAGCAGTTCTTC.